These 6 T cell receptor beta chains originate from one sample sequenced in a study of CD4 and CD8 cells across lung adenocarcinoma regions. TCRdb independently ran MiXCR on the PCR reads; one entry per CDR3 protein. The sample consists of 15,000 to 20,000 distinct CDR3 sequences, approximately 50% of them appearing once. The sequenced sample consisted of CD8+ T cells from the margin of a lung tumor. The receptors originated from a male donor with lung adenocarcinoma. The CD4 and CD8 labels of this study may be unreliable.

A remark on this clonotype: The conserved final phenylalanine or tryptophan is absent from the CDR3, which likely points to a read error. V gene TRBV6-1 combines with J gene TRBJ2-1; 12 bases line up with TRBD2. The V gene end was trimmed by 6 bases and the J gene end by 9 bases; junction bases not matched to a gene: 12. The V gene's germline CDR1 is MNHNS and CDR2 SASEGT. The CDR3 covers 16 residues. The CDR3 bases are TGTGCCAGCAGAGCACTAGCGGGAGGACATCATAGTGAGCAGTTCTTA. Protein sequence: CASRALAGGHHSEQFL.

The chain has TRBV6-1 and TRBJ2-1; 10 bases are shared with TRBD2. This CDR3 contains 16 residues. V was clipped by 6 bases and J by 0 bases; unmatched bases: 5. Looked up from germline, CDR1 is MNHNS and CDR2 is SASEGT. The CDR3 here is CASRKASGGSYNEQFF. The CDR3, as DNA: TGTGCCAGCAGAAAAGCTAGCGGGGGCTCCTACAATGAGCAGTTCTTC.

The chain has TRBV12-3 or TRBV12-4 and TRBJ2-3, with 8 bases aligning to TRBD2. The CDR3 is made up of 14 amino acids. The CDR3 DNA is TGTGCGGGGACCGGGGGGGCGCGAAAAGATACGCAGTATTTT. Protein product: CAGTGGARKDTQYF.

On this clonotype itself: At one of its ends the junction is not consistent with the germline gene, which may arise from a read error. The CDR3 sequence: CASSSPDLVTQYF. Written as DNA, the CDR3 is TGTGCCAGCAGTTCCCCTGACCTAGTAACCCAGTATTTC. V gene TRBV27 combines with J gene TRBJ2-5; D unclear. In germline, CDR1 is MNHEY, CDR2 SMNVEV (reference sequence). The CDR3 totals 13 residues.

This clonotype was counted at least ten times. The chain is built from TRBV6-1 and TRBJ1-2; 7 nucleotides match TRBD1. The germline V gene has CDR1 MNHNS and CDR2 SASEGT. The length of the CDR3 is 14 residues. J gave up 7 bases and V 7 bases, and 12 bases lay outside the gene matches. CDR3 sequence reads: CASTLTGNYGGYTF. CDR3 DNA: TGTGCCAGCACCCTGACAGGGAATTATGGTGGCTACACCTTC.

This clonotype came up many times. This chain connects TRBV6-1 to TRBJ2-1, with D possibly being TRBD1 or TRBD2 (5 bases each). V was trimmed by 6 bases and J by 3 bases, leaving 18 bases between them. CDR3 length equals 16 residues. CDR1 is MNHNS, CDR2 SASEGT, per germline. The CDR3 is CASRSLGVEGYNEQFF. DNA of the CDR3: TGTGCCAGCAGATCCTTAGGGGTTGAGGGCTACAATGAGCAGTTCTTC.